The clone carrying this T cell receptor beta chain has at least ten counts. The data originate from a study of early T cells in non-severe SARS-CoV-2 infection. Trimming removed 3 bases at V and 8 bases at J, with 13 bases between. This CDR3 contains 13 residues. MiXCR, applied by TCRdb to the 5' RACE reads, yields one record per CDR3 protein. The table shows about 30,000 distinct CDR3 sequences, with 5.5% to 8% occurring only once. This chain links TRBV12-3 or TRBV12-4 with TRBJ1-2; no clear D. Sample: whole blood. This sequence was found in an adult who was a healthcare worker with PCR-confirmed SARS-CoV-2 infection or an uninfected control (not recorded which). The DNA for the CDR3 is TGTGCCAGCAGTTTCGGTGGGCCGCTAGGCTACACCTTC. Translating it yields CASSFGGPLGYTF.